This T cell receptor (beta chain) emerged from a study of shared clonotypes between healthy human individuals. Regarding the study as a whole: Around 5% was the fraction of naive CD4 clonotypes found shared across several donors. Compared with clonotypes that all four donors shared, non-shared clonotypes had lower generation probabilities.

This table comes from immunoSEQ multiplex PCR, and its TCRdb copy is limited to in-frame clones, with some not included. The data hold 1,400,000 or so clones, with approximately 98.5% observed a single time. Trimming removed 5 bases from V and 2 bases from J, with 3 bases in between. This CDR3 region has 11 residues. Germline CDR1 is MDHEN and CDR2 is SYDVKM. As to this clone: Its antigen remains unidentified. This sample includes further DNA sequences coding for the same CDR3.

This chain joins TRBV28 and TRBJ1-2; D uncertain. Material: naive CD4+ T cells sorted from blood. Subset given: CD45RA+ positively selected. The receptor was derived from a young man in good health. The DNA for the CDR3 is TGTGCCAGCAGTCTGAACTATGGCTACACCTTC. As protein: CASSLNYGYTF.